This TCR beta chain was identified in a study of beta chain features in type 1 diabetes. Trimming cost V 4 bases and J 7 bases; bases outside gene matches: 11. Germline assignment: CDR1 SGHRS and CDR2 YFSETQ. The CDR3 runs to 16 residues. This clone occurred a few times. Isolated RNA was reverse transcribed in full, so expressed TCRB transcripts were sequenced. Some clones are missing from TCRdb's copy, which holds only in-frame ones; the method was immunoSEQ multiplex PCR. The sample has about 340,000 clones; roughly 8% are singletons. CD45RO/CCR7/CD25/CD127/CD95/CD27 sorting isolated CD4+ naive, central memory, regulatory and stem cell-like memory cells.

The sequence came from a woman aged 18-29 years in good health. This chain uses TRBV5-1 with TRBJ1-4, with TRBD1 identical over 9 bases. Material for sequencing was central memory CD4+ T cells from blood. Written as DNA, the CDR3 is TGCGCCAGCAGCCCCCCACAGGGGGCAGGAGGTGAAAAACTGTTTTTT. Translation gives CASSPPQGAGGEKLFF.